Listed below are T cell receptor beta chains from one sample, sequenced in a study of T cell repertoires in cytomegalovirus infection. TCRdb re-derived calls from the reads in MiXCR, one entry per CDR3 protein. This table has roughly 120,000 distinct CDR3 sequences, approximately 30% appearing once. Their recognized antigens are unknown. This sample comprised CD8+ T cells from cultured PBMCs, obtained from culture after CMV antigen stimulation. The receptors stem from a human donor in good health (CMV status not recorded). Some clones in this sample may be carry-over from other donors' samples. Both conserved end residues are part of each CDR3. Each record gives: D gene, clone size, V gene, J gene, CDR3 protein, CDR3 DNA. A D gene is named only where the DNA matches it firmly. Rows may omit the clone size; those that give it use once, few, many or a size class.

d_call: TRBD1
clone_size: .
v_call: TRBV7-4
j_call: TRBJ2-3
cdr3_aa: CASSLGYDRGSTDTQYF
cdr3_nt: TGTGCCAGCAGCTTGGGGTACGACAGGGGTTCTACAGATACGCAGTATTTT

d_call: TRBD1
clone_size: .
v_call: TRBV24-1
j_call: TRBJ1-1
cdr3_aa: CATSDRWTGEISTEAFF
cdr3_nt: TGTGCCACCAGTGACCGATGGACAGGGGAGATTTCCACTGAAGCTTTCTTT

d_call: TRBD1
clone_size: .
v_call: TRBV7-8
j_call: TRBJ2-7
cdr3_aa: CASSSGDRGWLYEQYF
cdr3_nt: TGTGCCAGCAGCTCGGGGGACAGGGGTTGGCTCTACGAGCAGTACTTC

d_call: TRBD1
clone_size: .
v_call: TRBV7-6
j_call: TRBJ2-5
cdr3_aa: CASSLMGQANYQETQYF
cdr3_nt: TGTGCCAGCAGCTTAATGGGACAGGCTAACTACCAAGAGACCCAGTACTTC

d_call: .
clone_size: .
v_call: TRBV6-2/TRBV6-3
j_call: TRBJ2-3
cdr3_aa: CASSYSKGGATDTQYF
cdr3_nt: TGTGCCAGCAGTTACTCGAAGGGGGGCGCGACAGATACGCAGTATTTT

d_call: TRBD1
clone_size: .
v_call: TRBV4-1
j_call: TRBJ2-7
cdr3_aa: CASSRDSDYEQYF
cdr3_nt: TGCGCCAGCAGCCGGGACAGTGACTACGAGCAGTACTTC

d_call: .
clone_size: few
v_call: TRBV27
j_call: TRBJ2-2
cdr3_aa: CASSLRLGNTGELFF
cdr3_nt: TGTGCCAGCAGTTTAAGGTTGGGGAACACCGGGGAGCTGTTTTTT

d_call: TRBD1
clone_size: .
v_call: TRBV2
j_call: TRBJ2-7
cdr3_aa: CASSEGTGTYEQYF
cdr3_nt: TGTGCCAGCAGTGAGGGGACAGGTACCTACGAGCAGTACTTC

d_call: TRBD1
clone_size: .
v_call: TRBV7-2
j_call: TRBJ2-7
cdr3_aa: CASSLLGTDTYEQYF
cdr3_nt: TGTGCCAGCAGCTTGTTGGGGACAGACACCTACGAGCAGTACTTC

d_call: .
clone_size: .
v_call: TRBV5-1
j_call: TRBJ2-7
cdr3_aa: CASRDNEQYF
cdr3_nt: TGCGCCAGTAGGGACAACGAGCAGTACTTC

d_call: TRBD2
clone_size: few
v_call: TRBV12-5
j_call: TRBJ2-3
cdr3_aa: CASGLYGGGGGALDTQYF
cdr3_nt: TGTGCTAGTGGTTTGTATGGGGGTGGCGGGGGGGCCCTCGATACGCAGTATTTT

d_call: .
clone_size: few
v_call: TRBV2
j_call: TRBJ1-1
cdr3_aa: CASSELRGPNTEAFF
cdr3_nt: TGTGCCAGCAGTGAGCTCCGGGGACCTAACACTGAAGCTTTCTTT

d_call: .
clone_size: .
v_call: TRBV6-2/TRBV6-3
j_call: TRBJ2-3
cdr3_aa: CASTSLQQTYTQYF
cdr3_nt: TGTGCCAGCACCTCCTTACAACAGACATATACGCAGTATTTT

d_call: .
clone_size: .
v_call: TRBV14
j_call: TRBJ2-3
cdr3_aa: CASSQVRASTDTQYF
cdr3_nt: TGTGCCAGCAGCCAAGTGAGGGCTAGCACAGATACGCAGTATTTT

d_call: TRBD2
clone_size: .
v_call: TRBV7-9
j_call: TRBJ2-5
cdr3_aa: CASSSGLAEIQETQYF
cdr3_nt: TGTGCCAGCAGCTCGGGACTAGCGGAGATCCAAGAGACCCAGTACTTC

d_call: .
clone_size: many
v_call: TRBV12-3/TRBV12-4
j_call: TRBJ1-4
cdr3_aa: CASSLGSEKLFF
cdr3_nt: TGTGCCAGCAGTTTAGGGTCTGAAAAACTGTTTTTT

d_call: .
clone_size: many
v_call: TRBV6-2/TRBV6-3
j_call: TRBJ1-1
cdr3_aa: CASSRTSTEAFF
cdr3_nt: TGTGCCAGCAGCCGTACTAGCACCGAAGCTTTCTTT

d_call: TRBD1
clone_size: .
v_call: TRBV4-1
j_call: TRBJ1-2
cdr3_aa: CASSQPGGSGYTF
cdr3_nt: TGCGCCAGCAGCCAACCAGGGGGTAGCGGCTACACCTTC

d_call: .
clone_size: few
v_call: TRBV29-1
j_call: TRBJ1-2
cdr3_aa: CSVDRGIYGYTF
cdr3_nt: TGCAGCGTTGATCGAGGGATCTATGGCTACACCTTC

d_call: .
clone_size: few
v_call: TRBV28
j_call: TRBJ1-3
cdr3_aa: CASSSTGHGSGNTIYF
cdr3_nt: TGTGCCAGCAGTTCGACGGGACACGGCTCTGGAAACACCATATATTTT

d_call: .
clone_size: .
v_call: TRBV7-6
j_call: TRBJ2-5
cdr3_aa: CASSLGGFETQYF
cdr3_nt: TGTGCCAGCAGCTTAGGAGGGTTTGAGACCCAGTACTTC

d_call: .
clone_size: .
v_call: TRBV7-6
j_call: TRBJ2-7
cdr3_aa: CASSEGEVYEQYF
cdr3_nt: TGTGCCAGCTCTGAAGGAGAGGTCTACGAGCAGTACTTC

d_call: .
clone_size: .
v_call: TRBV7-2
j_call: TRBJ1-4
cdr3_aa: CASSLGASTNEKLFF
cdr3_nt: TGTGCCAGCAGTCTGGGGGCTTCAACTAATGAAAAACTGTTTTTT

d_call: TRBD1
clone_size: .
v_call: TRBV6-1
j_call: TRBJ2-3
cdr3_aa: CASSPQISSGTGGTDTQYF
cdr3_nt: TGTGCCAGCAGCCCCCAAATTAGCTCCGGGACAGGGGGCACAGATACGCAGTATTTT

d_call: .
clone_size: .
v_call: TRBV20-1
j_call: TRBJ2-3
cdr3_aa: CSADQTTDTQYF
cdr3_nt: TGCAGTGCTGACCAGACCACAGATACGCAGTATTTT

d_call: .
clone_size: few
v_call: TRBV14
j_call: TRBJ2-1
cdr3_aa: CASSQSRRQFF
cdr3_nt: TGTGCCAGCAGCCAATCTCGACGGCAGTTCTTC

d_call: .
clone_size: .
v_call: TRBV29-1
j_call: TRBJ2-7
cdr3_aa: CSVEQGYEQYF
cdr3_nt: TGCAGCGTTGAACAAGGGTACGAGCAGTACTTC

d_call: .
clone_size: .
v_call: TRBV7-6
j_call: TRBJ1-1
cdr3_aa: CASSLGYLVDSNTEAFF
cdr3_nt: TGTGCCAGCAGCCTTGGTTATTTGGTGGATTCGAACACTGAAGCTTTCTTT

d_call: .
clone_size: many
v_call: TRBV27
j_call: TRBJ1-5
cdr3_aa: CASSSGSQPQHF
cdr3_nt: TGTGCCAGCAGCTCAGGCAGTCAGCCCCAGCATTTT

d_call: TRBD1
clone_size: few
v_call: TRBV12-3/TRBV12-4
j_call: TRBJ2-7
cdr3_aa: CASSLIGTGVSSYEQYF
cdr3_nt: TGTGCCAGCAGTTTAATCGGGACAGGGGTCAGCTCCTACGAGCAGTACTTC

d_call: TRBD1
clone_size: .
v_call: TRBV6-6
j_call: TRBJ1-6
cdr3_aa: CASNGDSFYNSPLHF
cdr3_nt: TGTGCCAGCAATGGGGACAGCTTCTATAATTCACCCCTCCACTTT

d_call: TRBD1
clone_size: .
v_call: TRBV7-6
j_call: TRBJ2-5
cdr3_aa: CASSPQGSLETQYF
cdr3_nt: TGTGCCAGCAGCCCACAGGGGAGCTTGGAGACCCAGTACTTC

d_call: .
clone_size: many
v_call: TRBV27
j_call: TRBJ2-5
cdr3_aa: CASSLTRQETQYF
cdr3_nt: TGTGCCAGCAGTTTAACCCGGCAAGAGACCCAGTACTTC

d_call: .
clone_size: few
v_call: TRBV19
j_call: TRBJ1-1
cdr3_aa: CASTLAWERNTEAFF
cdr3_nt: TGTGCCAGTACCTTAGCTTGGGAGAGAAACACTGAAGCTTTCTTT

d_call: TRBD1
clone_size: .
v_call: TRBV6-1
j_call: TRBJ1-1
cdr3_aa: CASSYPDRVRYDTEAFF
cdr3_nt: TGTGCCAGCAGTTACCCGGACAGGGTCCGATATGACACTGAAGCTTTCTTT

d_call: .
clone_size: few
v_call: TRBV7-9
j_call: TRBJ2-7
cdr3_aa: CASSPALSYEQYF
cdr3_nt: TGTGCCAGCAGCCCTGCACTCTCCTACGAGCAGTACTTC

d_call: TRBD1
clone_size: .
v_call: TRBV19
j_call: TRBJ1-1
cdr3_aa: CASNDRGLGDTEAFF
cdr3_nt: TGTGCCAGTAACGACAGGGGGCTCGGGGACACTGAAGCTTTCTTT

d_call: .
clone_size: few
v_call: TRBV28
j_call: TRBJ1-2
cdr3_aa: CASSFFTPRGTNYGYTF
cdr3_nt: TGTGCCAGCAGTTTCTTTACCCCCCGGGGGACTAACTATGGCTACACCTTC

d_call: .
clone_size: .
v_call: TRBV6-1
j_call: TRBJ2-1
cdr3_aa: CASRSRGASYNEQFF
cdr3_nt: TGTGCCAGCAGGTCCAGGGGCGCCTCCTACAATGAGCAGTTCTTC

d_call: TRBD1
clone_size: few
v_call: TRBV15
j_call: TRBJ2-7
cdr3_aa: CATSRGTGRSSYEQYF
cdr3_nt: TGTGCCACCAGCAGAGGGACAGGGAGGAGCTCCTACGAGCAGTACTTC

d_call: TRBD1
clone_size: few
v_call: TRBV19
j_call: TRBJ2-2
cdr3_aa: CASSPPDRVDTGELFF
cdr3_nt: TGTGCCAGTAGCCCCCCTGACAGGGTGGACACCGGGGAGCTGTTTTTT

d_call: .
clone_size: few
v_call: TRBV7-2
j_call: TRBJ2-1
cdr3_aa: CASSVDRSSYNEQFF
cdr3_nt: TGTGCCAGCAGCGTCGACAGGTCGTCCTACAATGAGCAGTTCTTC

d_call: .
clone_size: few
v_call: TRBV6-6
j_call: TRBJ1-2
cdr3_aa: CASSPPSDSANGYTF
cdr3_nt: TGTGCCAGCAGCCCTCCCTCCGACAGCGCGAATGGCTACACCTTC

d_call: TRBD2
clone_size: .
v_call: TRBV4-1
j_call: TRBJ2-1
cdr3_aa: CASSRRLAGSNEQFF
cdr3_nt: TGCGCCAGCAGCCGACGACTAGCGGGGAGCAATGAGCAGTTCTTC

d_call: .
clone_size: .
v_call: TRBV9
j_call: TRBJ2-3
cdr3_aa: CASSVEGGRTDTQYF
cdr3_nt: TGTGCCAGCAGCGTAGAGGGGGGGCGCACAGATACGCAGTATTTT

d_call: .
clone_size: .
v_call: TRBV20-1
j_call: TRBJ2-3
cdr3_aa: CSARAEHPRTDTQYF
cdr3_nt: TGCAGTGCTAGAGCAGAACACCCTCGGACAGATACGCAGTATTTT

d_call: TRBD1
clone_size: .
v_call: TRBV28
j_call: TRBJ1-1
cdr3_aa: CASSLTGTGMNTEAFF
cdr3_nt: TGTGCCAGCAGTTTAACCGGGACAGGGATGAACACTGAAGCTTTCTTT

d_call: .
clone_size: many
v_call: TRBV4-1
j_call: TRBJ1-5
cdr3_aa: CASSQDMAVSNQPQHF
cdr3_nt: TGCGCCAGCAGCCAAGATATGGCAGTTAGCAATCAGCCCCAGCATTTT

d_call: .
clone_size: few
v_call: TRBV2
j_call: TRBJ2-7
cdr3_aa: CASSEEGALSYEQYF
cdr3_nt: TGTGCCAGCAGTGAGGAGGGAGCCCTCTCCTACGAGCAGTACTTC

d_call: .
clone_size: few
v_call: TRBV6-2/TRBV6-3
j_call: TRBJ1-2
cdr3_aa: CASSGRTAFYGYTF
cdr3_nt: TGTGCGAGCAGCGGGCGGACAGCATTCTATGGCTACACCTTC

d_call: .
clone_size: .
v_call: TRBV19
j_call: TRBJ1-1
cdr3_aa: CASSIGDPGWTEAFF
cdr3_nt: TGTGCCAGTAGTATCGGGGACCCAGGGTGGACTGAAGCTTTCTTT

d_call: .
clone_size: .
v_call: TRBV2
j_call: TRBJ2-1
cdr3_aa: CASSTRTEQFF
cdr3_nt: TGTGCCAGCAGTACCCGGACGGAACAGTTCTTC

d_call: .
clone_size: .
v_call: TRBV7-9
j_call: TRBJ1-2
cdr3_aa: CASSWGTAYGYTF
cdr3_nt: TGTGCCAGCAGCTGGGGGACGGCGTATGGCTACACCTTC

d_call: TRBD1
clone_size: .
v_call: TRBV6-1
j_call: TRBJ2-1
cdr3_aa: CASSEGTGGGDEQFF
cdr3_nt: TGTGCCAGCAGTGAAGGGACAGGGGGGGGCGATGAGCAGTTCTTC

d_call: TRBD1
clone_size: .
v_call: TRBV19
j_call: TRBJ2-5
cdr3_aa: CASRRGQGASHETQYF
cdr3_nt: TGTGCCAGTAGGCGGGGACAGGGGGCTTCGCACGAGACCCAGTACTTC

d_call: .
clone_size: few
v_call: TRBV6-2/TRBV6-3
j_call: TRBJ1-1
cdr3_aa: CASRLTVNTEAFF
cdr3_nt: TGTGCCAGCAGGCTTACAGTGAACACTGAAGCTTTCTTT

d_call: .
clone_size: .
v_call: TRBV11-2
j_call: TRBJ2-7
cdr3_aa: CASSLPSHEQYF
cdr3_nt: TGTGCCAGCAGCTTACCGTCCCACGAGCAGTACTTC

d_call: .
clone_size: few
v_call: TRBV5-1
j_call: TRBJ2-3
cdr3_aa: CASSFLGITDTQYF
cdr3_nt: TGCGCCAGCAGCTTTCTGGGGATCACAGATACGCAGTATTTT

d_call: .
clone_size: .
v_call: TRBV20-1
j_call: TRBJ1-2
cdr3_aa: CSATDYGYTF
cdr3_nt: TGCAGTGCTACCGACTATGGCTACACCTTC

d_call: .
clone_size: .
v_call: TRBV4-1
j_call: TRBJ1-4
cdr3_aa: CASSFRGQEKLFF
cdr3_nt: TGCGCCAGCAGTTTCAGGGGACAAGAAAAACTGTTTTTT